This passage covers 11 T cell receptor beta chains from one sample sequenced in a study of cytomegalovirus exposure and HLA in healthy donors. A multiplex PCR was run with 60 Vbeta primers and 13 Jbeta primers. TCRdb keeps only in-frame clones here, not all; method: immunoSEQ multiplex PCR. The sample includes some 150,000 clones, 80% of them seen just once. Specimen: PBMCs. Receptor source: a man aged 18 to 29 in good health and CMV-seropositive.

The rearrangement joins TRBV6-5 to TRBJ2-1, with 8 positions matching TRBD2. Germline loops: CDR1 MNHEY, CDR2 SVGAGI. The CDR3 has 16 residues. V gave up 0 bases and J gave up 2 bases; unmatched junction bases: 3. Here the CDR3 reads CASSYSFSGTYNEQFF. Written as DNA, the CDR3 is TGTGCCAGCAGTTACTCGTTTAGCGGGACCTACAATGAGCAGTTCTTC.

The chain carries TRBV27 and TRBJ1-5; 7 bases map to TRBD1. From germline, CDR1 is MNHEY and CDR2 SMNVEV (reference sequence). The CDR3 loop spans 15 amino acids. Trimming cost V 3 bases and J 2 bases; bases outside gene matches: 4. CDR3: CASSFEGAGNQPQHF. The DNA for the CDR3 is TGTGCCAGCAGTTTCGAGGGGGCGGGCAATCAGCCCCAGCATTTT.

This clone showed up just once. J is TRBJ1-5 and V is TRBV15, with a possible D match to TRBD1 (5 bases). Germline V lookup: CDR1 LNHNV, CDR2 YYDKDF (reference sequence). The CDR3 has 16 residues. Trimming pared 1 base from V and 4 bases from J, leaving 14 bases between. CDR3 sequence reads: CATSRGVGALNQPQHF. CDR3 DNA sequence: TGTGCCACCAGCAGAGGGGTAGGGGCACTTAATCAGCCCCAGCATTTT.

V is TRBV4-1 and J is TRBJ2-7; 8 bases match TRBD1. This CDR3 contains 15 residues. With 0 bases clipped from V and 6 bases from J, the junction kept 7 bases outside the gene matches. Germline V gene lookup returns CDR1 MGHRA and CDR2 YSYEKL. The CDR3 DNA reads as TGCGCCAGCAGCCAAGATTTCCAGGGGGCGAGCGAGCAGTACTTC. Its protein is CASSQDFQGASEQYF.

The rearrangement uses TRBV4-1 and TRBJ2-2; D gene unclear. V was shortened by 2 bases and J by 1 base, with 11 bases between the two germline ends. The CDR3 runs to 16 residues. CDR1 MGHRA and CDR2 YSYEKL come from the germline V gene. CDR3 nucleotides: TGCGCCAGCAGCCAAATTGCCTACGGGAACACCGGGGAGCTGTTTTTT. Translation gives CASSQIAYGNTGELFF.

The CDR3, as DNA: TGCAGTGCTACCCCCGAGGATGAGCAGTTCTTC. Translating it yields CSATPEDEQFF. The V and J genes are TRBV20-1 and TRBJ2-1; D is unresolved. V was clipped by 4 bases and J by 8 bases, with 9 bases between them. The CDR3 loop spans 11 amino acids. The V gene's germline CDR1 is DFQATT and CDR2 SNEGSKA (reference sequence).

The V gene is TRBV20-1, the J gene TRBJ2-7; D is ambiguous. CDR1 is DFQATT and CDR2 is SNEGSKA in the germline V gene (reference sequence). The length of the CDR3 is 11 residues. V lost 8 bases and J 4 bases, leaving 12 bases between the germline ends. The CDR3 reads CSWVRKYEQYF. CDR3 bases: TGCAGTTGGGTGCGGAAATACGAGCAGTACTTC.

The CDR3 reads CASSMGQLFYGYTF. The CDR3 coding sequence is TGTGCCAGTAGTATGGGACAGTTATTCTATGGCTACACCTTC. The chain links TRBV19 to TRBJ1-2; TRBD1 matches at 7 bases. This CDR3 region has 14 residues. Germline CDR1 reads LNHDA; CDR2 reads SQIVND (reference sequence). Unmatched junction bases numbered 5, after V lost 3 bases and J lost 4 bases.

About this clone: Additional DNA sequences in this sample encode the identical CDR3. This chain links TRBV7-2 with TRBJ1-5; D not certain. The CDR3 covers 13 residues. The V end lost 5 bases, the J end lost 2 bases, and 7 bases lay between the germline ends. The germline CDR1 and CDR2 sequences are SGHTA and FQGNSA. CDR3 DNA sequence: TGTGCCAGCAGCCTGCGAGGCAATCAGCCCCAGCATTTT. It encodes CASSLRGNQPQHF.

The chain has TRBV5-6 and TRBJ1-2; D is perhaps TRBD1 (6 bases). Germline lookup yields CDR1 SGHDT and CDR2 YYEEEE. This CDR3 comprises 15 residues. Trimming stripped 3 bases from V and 3 bases from J, with 15 bases between. This chain's CDR3 is CASSSSWGGHYGYTF. The CDR3 nucleotides read TGTGCCAGCAGCTCCAGCTGGGGGGGCCACTATGGCTACACCTTC.

The J gene is TRBJ1-5, the V gene TRBV6-1; D is possibly TRBD1 (5 bases). Germline CDR1 is MNHNS and CDR2 is SASEGT. The CDR3 consists of 14 residues. Trimming took 7 bases from V and 3 from J, leaving 13 bases between them. CDR3 bases: TGTGCCAGCACCGAGGGACTTCCCAATCAGCCCCAGCATTTT. Amino acid sequence: CASTEGLPNQPQHF.